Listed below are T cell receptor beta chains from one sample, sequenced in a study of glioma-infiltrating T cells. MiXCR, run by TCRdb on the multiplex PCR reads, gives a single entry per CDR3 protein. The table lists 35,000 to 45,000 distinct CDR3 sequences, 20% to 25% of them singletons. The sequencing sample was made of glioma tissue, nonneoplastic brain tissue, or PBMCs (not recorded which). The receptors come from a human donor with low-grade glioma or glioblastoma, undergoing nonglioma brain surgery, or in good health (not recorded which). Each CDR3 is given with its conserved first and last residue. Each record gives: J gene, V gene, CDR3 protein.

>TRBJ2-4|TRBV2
CASSDQGVVNIQYF
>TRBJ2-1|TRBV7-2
CASSSENEQFF
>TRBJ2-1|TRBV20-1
CSARDNYEQFF
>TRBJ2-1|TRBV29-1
CSVPTSGAYNEQFF
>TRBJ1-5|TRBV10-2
CASSQGVIQPQHF
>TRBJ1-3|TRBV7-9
CASRSDRGSGNTIYF
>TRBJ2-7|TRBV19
CGSRTGTGDTYEQYF
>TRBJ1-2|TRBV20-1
CSARGANYGYTF
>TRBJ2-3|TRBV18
CASSPPGLAGGADTQYF
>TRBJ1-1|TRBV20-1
CSATGLWRNTEAFF
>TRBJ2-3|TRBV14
CASSQDSAASSTDTQYF
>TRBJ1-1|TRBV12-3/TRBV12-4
CASSWAPNTEAFF
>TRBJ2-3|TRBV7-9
CASSFSGRDTQYF
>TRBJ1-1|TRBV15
CATSSAPGQLNTEAFF
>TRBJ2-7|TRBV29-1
CSVEVGDYEQYF
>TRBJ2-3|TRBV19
CASRGAIDTQYF
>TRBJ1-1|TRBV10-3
CAISDSGTPEAFF
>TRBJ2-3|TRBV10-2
CASSEFYRDSGTDTQYF
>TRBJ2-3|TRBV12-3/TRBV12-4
CASSRTSGDADTQYF
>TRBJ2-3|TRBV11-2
CASSLGQRDTQYF
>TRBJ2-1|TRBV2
CASSALVLSSYNEQFF
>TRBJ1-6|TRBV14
CASSQALVYNSPLHF
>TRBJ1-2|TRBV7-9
CASSSGDGYYGYTF
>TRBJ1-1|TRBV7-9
CASSFPTADLNTEAFF
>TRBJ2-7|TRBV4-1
CASSQHGGYEQYF
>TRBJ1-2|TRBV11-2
CASSPRGDYGYTF